This T cell receptor (beta chain) comes out of a study of OX40 agonist ivuxolimab in advanced cancers. Study-level background: Partial responses were observed in three patients, of whom one had hepatocellular carcinoma and two had cutaneous melanoma.

Deletions cut 3 bases from V and 0 bases from J, with 3 bases between. Per germline, CDR1 GTSNPN and CDR2 SVGIG (reference sequence). This CDR3 is 12 amino acids long. Only in-frame clones appear in the TCRdb table, and some are missing; sequencing was by immunoSEQ multiplex PCR. Among some 64,000 clones listed, around 90% were seen once. Peripheral blood came from all dose cohorts at three timepoints. Sample: CD4+ or CD8+ T cells sorted from blood, taken in a trial of the OX40 agonist ivuxolimab. The sequence derives from an adult with an advanced solid tumor such as melanoma, head and neck, liver or kidney cancer. The V call is TRBV30, the J call TRBJ1-5; no definite D call. CDR3 residues: CAWSGSNQPQHF. Here the CDR3 DNA reads TGTGCCTGGAGCGGTAGCAATCAGCCCCAGCATTTT.